This T cell receptor (beta chain) was identified in a study of Ad26.COV2.S vaccination and SARS-CoV-2 variants. In germline, CDR1 is LGHDT, CDR2 YNNKEL (reference sequence). This CDR3 has 15 residues. Trimming took 1 base from V and 3 from J, leaving 12 bases between them. Using immunoSEQ multiplex PCR, the repertoire was profiled, and TCRdb retains in-frame clones only, with some absent. Among 500,000 or so clones listed, around nine tenths were seen once. As for treatment: some 19 received Ad26.COV2.S at low or high dose, single or two shots; about 5 received placebo; per-sample allocation not given. Sampling was done on day 63 after the first vaccine or placebo injection.

This TCR came from a person aged 18-60 years who received the Ad26.COV2.S COVID-19 vaccine or a placebo. This chain joins TRBV3-1 (or the pseudogene TRBV3-2) and TRBJ1-2; a weak D match, TRBD1 (5 bases). Sequences were derived from peripheral blood, sampled in a trial of Ad26.COV2.S vaccine versus placebo. CDR3 nucleotides: TGTGCCAGCAGCCAAGCCGCCGGGGGACACTATGGCTACACCTTC. Translation: CASSQAAGGHYGYTF.